These T cell receptor beta chains were read from a single sample in a study of technical replicates of blood from several donors. Data came from immunoSEQ multiplex PCR; TCRdb stores just in-frame clones and leaves some out. The sample records about 81,000 clones, 70% to 90% being singletons. The source material was PBMCs. All receptors derive from a human donor in good health. Some clones in this sample may be carry-over from other donors' samples. Both conserved end residues are part of each CDR3. Each record gives: D gene, clone size, J gene, CDR3 length, V gene, CDR3 protein, CDR3 DNA. A D gene is named only where the DNA matches it firmly. The size of a clone is reported for some rows only, either as once, few or many, or as a class for expanded clones.

d_call: NA; clone_size: NA; j_call: TRBJ1-2; cdr3_length: 14; v_call: TRBV7-3; cdr3_aa: CASSLRPGRHGYTF; cdr3_nt: TGTGCCAGCAGCTTAAGGCCGGGGAGGCATGGCTACACCTTC
d_call: NA; clone_size: NA; j_call: TRBJ2-1; cdr3_length: 15; v_call: TRBV7-9; cdr3_aa: CASSLAGADYNEQFF; cdr3_nt: TGTGCCAGCAGCTTAGCAGGGGCTGACTACAATGAGCAGTTCTTC
d_call: TRBD1; clone_size: few; j_call: TRBJ1-3; cdr3_length: 16; v_call: TRBV6-5; cdr3_aa: CASSYRGQGAGNTIYF; cdr3_nt: TGTGCCAGCAGTTACCGAGGACAGGGTGCTGGAAACACCATATATTTT
d_call: TRBD1; clone_size: NA; j_call: TRBJ2-5; cdr3_length: 14; v_call: TRBV29-1; cdr3_aa: CSVDGQEGPETQYF; cdr3_nt: TGCAGCGTTGATGGACAGGAAGGCCCAGAGACCCAGTACTTC
d_call: NA; clone_size: few; j_call: TRBJ1-1; cdr3_length: 13; v_call: TRBV7-7; cdr3_aa: CASSLDPVTEAFF; cdr3_nt: TGTGCTAGCAGCTTAGATCCTGTGACTGAAGCTTTCTTT
d_call: TRBD1; clone_size: once; j_call: TRBJ1-2; cdr3_length: 16; v_call: TRBV4-1; cdr3_aa: CASSPSTGRDPYGYTF; cdr3_nt: TGCGCCAGCAGCCCCTCGACAGGGCGCGACCCCTATGGCTACACCTTC
d_call: TRBD1; clone_size: NA; j_call: TRBJ2-7; cdr3_length: 15; v_call: TRBV5-4; cdr3_aa: CAGSPDRGEGYEQYF; cdr3_nt: TGTGCCGGCAGCCCAGACAGGGGTGAGGGCTACGAGCAGTACTTC
d_call: TRBD1; clone_size: once; j_call: TRBJ2-7; cdr3_length: 15; v_call: TRBV2; cdr3_aa: CASRKGGTGSVKQYF; cdr3_nt: TGTGCCAGTAGGAAAGGGGGGACAGGGTCAGTCAAGCAGTACTTC
d_call: TRBD1; clone_size: few; j_call: TRBJ1-1; cdr3_length: 14; v_call: TRBV5-1; cdr3_aa: CASSPGQGLTEAFF; cdr3_nt: TGCGCCAGCAGCCCGGGACAGGGGCTAACTGAAGCTTTCTTT
d_call: NA; clone_size: NA; j_call: TRBJ2-7; cdr3_length: 14; v_call: TRBV29-1; cdr3_aa: CSVASAGLPYEQYF; cdr3_nt: TGCAGCGTTGCGTCGGCAGGGTTGCCCTACGAGCAGTACTTC
d_call: NA; clone_size: NA; j_call: TRBJ2-1; cdr3_length: 18; v_call: TRBV7-7; cdr3_aa: CASSLGAGDKKSYNEQFF; cdr3_nt: TGTGCCAGCAGCTTAGGGGCAGGGGACAAAAAATCCTACAATGAGCAGTTCTTC
d_call: TRBD1; clone_size: few; j_call: TRBJ1-5; cdr3_length: 14; v_call: TRBV6-6; cdr3_aa: CASSLRQGVQPQHF; cdr3_nt: TGTGCCAGCAGCCTTCGACAGGGTGTCCAGCCCCAGCATTTT
d_call: TRBD2; clone_size: NA; j_call: TRBJ2-1; cdr3_length: 13; v_call: TRBV11-2; cdr3_aa: CATRTSSIGEQFF; cdr3_nt: TGTGCCACCCGGACTAGCTCCATCGGTGAGCAGTTCTTC
d_call: NA; clone_size: NA; j_call: TRBJ1-6; cdr3_length: 13; v_call: TRBV19; cdr3_aa: CASSKAINSPLHF; cdr3_nt: TGTGCCAGTAGTAAAGCAATAAATTCACCCCTCCACTTT
d_call: TRBD2; clone_size: NA; j_call: TRBJ2-1; cdr3_length: 15; v_call: TRBV5-4; cdr3_aa: CASTKMTSGKNEQFF; cdr3_nt: TGTGCCAGCACCAAGATGACTAGCGGGAAAAATGAGCAGTTCTTC
d_call: NA; clone_size: few; j_call: TRBJ1-6; cdr3_length: 16; v_call: TRBV9; cdr3_aa: CASSVADSSYNSPLHF; cdr3_nt: TGTGCCAGCAGCGTAGCTGACAGTTCCTATAATTCACCCCTCCACTTT
d_call: NA; clone_size: few; j_call: TRBJ1-5; cdr3_length: 17; v_call: TRBV9; cdr3_aa: CASSVGETGSLGQPQHF; cdr3_nt: TGTGCCAGCAGCGTAGGGGAAACAGGGTCGTTGGGTCAGCCCCAGCATTTT
d_call: TRBD1; clone_size: NA; j_call: TRBJ1-2; cdr3_length: 16; v_call: TRBV7-9; cdr3_aa: CASSNEWTGGNYGYTF; cdr3_nt: TGTGCCAGCAGCAACGAATGGACAGGGGGAAACTATGGCTACACCTTC
d_call: NA; clone_size: NA; j_call: TRBJ1-5; cdr3_length: 17; v_call: TRBV4-1; cdr3_aa: CASSQDPGSNGNQPQHF; cdr3_nt: TGCGCCAGCAGCCAAGATCCTGGGAGTAATGGCAATCAGCCCCAGCATTTT
d_call: NA; clone_size: NA; j_call: TRBJ2-1; cdr3_length: 12; v_call: TRBV6-5; cdr3_aa: CASSPAGAEQFF; cdr3_nt: TGTGCCAGCAGTCCCGCAGGGGCCGAGCAGTTCTTC
d_call: TRBD2; clone_size: NA; j_call: TRBJ2-1; cdr3_length: 14; v_call: TRBV10-3; cdr3_aa: CAISVAGGYNEQFF; cdr3_nt: TGTGCCATCAGTGTAGCGGGGGGGTACAATGAGCAGTTCTTC
d_call: TRBD2; clone_size: once; j_call: TRBJ2-7; cdr3_length: 14; v_call: TRBV7-6; cdr3_aa: CASSPPGGSYEQYF; cdr3_nt: TGTGCCAGCAGCCCTCCGGGGGGATCCTACGAGCAGTACTTC
d_call: NA; clone_size: NA; j_call: TRBJ1-5; cdr3_length: 14; v_call: TRBV18; cdr3_aa: CASSPTQGNQPQHF; cdr3_nt: TGTGCCAGCTCACCAACACAGGGTAATCAGCCCCAGCATTTT
d_call: NA; clone_size: NA; j_call: TRBJ2-7; cdr3_length: 14; v_call: TRBV7-2; cdr3_aa: CASSPALVTYEQYF; cdr3_nt: TGTGCCAGCAGCCCCGCCCTAGTTACCTACGAGCAGTACTTC
d_call: NA; clone_size: few; j_call: TRBJ1-5; cdr3_length: 16; v_call: TRBV12-5; cdr3_aa: CASGLVGVEGGRPQHF; cdr3_nt: TGTGCTAGTGGTTTGGTCGGGGTGGAGGGGGGGAGGCCCCAGCATTTT
d_call: NA; clone_size: few; j_call: TRBJ2-7; cdr3_length: 14; v_call: TRBV7-2; cdr3_aa: CASSSGGGTYEQYF; cdr3_nt: TGTGCCAGCAGCTCGGGGGGCGGGACCTACGAGCAGTACTTC
d_call: TRBD1; clone_size: NA; j_call: TRBJ2-7; cdr3_length: 15; v_call: TRBV29-1; cdr3_aa: CSGDRPETPIYEQYF; cdr3_nt: TGCAGCGGGGACAGGCCCGAAACCCCGATCTACGAGCAGTACTTC
d_call: TRBD2; clone_size: NA; j_call: TRBJ2-2; cdr3_length: 15; v_call: TRBV6-5; cdr3_aa: CASSPIAGDTGELFF; cdr3_nt: TGTGCCAGCAGTCCCATAGCGGGGGACACCGGGGAGCTGTTTTTT
d_call: NA; clone_size: NA; j_call: TRBJ2-2; cdr3_length: 13; v_call: TRBV9; cdr3_aa: CASSVVDTGELFF; cdr3_nt: TGTGCCAGCAGCGTAGTCGACACCGGGGAGCTGTTTTTT
d_call: TRBD2; clone_size: once; j_call: TRBJ2-5; cdr3_length: 16; v_call: TRBV5-4; cdr3_aa: CASSSGGLADQETQYF; cdr3_nt: TGTGCCAGCAGCTCCGGGGGACTAGCGGACCAAGAGACCCAGTACTTC
d_call: NA; clone_size: NA; j_call: TRBJ2-6; cdr3_length: 15; v_call: TRBV6-1; cdr3_aa: CASNIGVTGANVLTF; cdr3_nt: TGTGCCAGCAACATAGGGGTGACTGGGGCCAACGTCCTGACTTTC
d_call: TRBD2; clone_size: NA; j_call: TRBJ2-2; cdr3_length: 19; v_call: TRBV4-3; cdr3_aa: CASSQRPGLAKWVTGELFF; cdr3_nt: TGCGCCAGCAGCCAGAGGCCGGGACTAGCGAAATGGGTCACCGGGGAGCTGTTTTTT
d_call: TRBD1; clone_size: NA; j_call: TRBJ1-1; cdr3_length: 16; v_call: TRBV5-1; cdr3_aa: CASSTTGRGGNTEAFF; cdr3_nt: TGCGCCAGCAGCACGACAGGGCGAGGCGGGAACACTGAAGCTTTCTTT
d_call: TRBD1; clone_size: NA; j_call: TRBJ1-1; cdr3_length: 15; v_call: TRBV7-2; cdr3_aa: CASSAHGTGDTEAFF; cdr3_nt: TGTGCCAGCAGCGCTCACGGGACAGGGGACACTGAAGCTTTCTTT
d_call: NA; clone_size: once; j_call: TRBJ1-1; cdr3_length: 13; v_call: TRBV9; cdr3_aa: CASSLGRNTEAFF; cdr3_nt: TGTGCCAGTTCGTTGGGCAGGAACACTGAAGCTTTCTTT
d_call: TRBD2; clone_size: NA; j_call: TRBJ2-3; cdr3_length: 14; v_call: TRBV7-9; cdr3_aa: CASSSTSGGDTQYF; cdr3_nt: TGTGCCAGCAGCTCGACTAGCGGGGGAGATACGCAGTATTTT
d_call: NA; clone_size: NA; j_call: TRBJ1-4; cdr3_length: 15; v_call: TRBV4-1; cdr3_aa: CASSQVWGEDEKLFF; cdr3_nt: TGCGCCAGCAGCCAAGTTTGGGGGGAGGATGAAAAACTGTTTTTT
d_call: NA; clone_size: NA; j_call: TRBJ1-5; cdr3_length: 14; v_call: TRBV6-1; cdr3_aa: CASSVLDGDQPQHF; cdr3_nt: TGTGCCAGCAGTGTCCTGGACGGGGATCAGCCCCAGCATTTT
d_call: TRBD2; clone_size: NA; j_call: TRBJ2-3; cdr3_length: 16; v_call: TRBV7-6; cdr3_aa: CASSLGTGLPTDTQYF; cdr3_nt: TGTGCCAGCAGCTTAGGTACGGGACTACCTACAGATACGCAGTATTTT
d_call: TRBD2; clone_size: NA; j_call: TRBJ2-3; cdr3_length: 15; v_call: TRBV5-1; cdr3_aa: CASSFSGRGGDTQYF; cdr3_nt: TGCGCCAGCAGCTTTAGCGGGAGAGGAGGAGATACGCAGTATTTT
d_call: TRBD1; clone_size: few; j_call: TRBJ1-4; cdr3_length: 13; v_call: TRBV19; cdr3_aa: CASTSQGEVRLFF; cdr3_nt: TGTGCCAGTACTTCCCAGGGGGAGGTACGGCTGTTTTTT
d_call: NA; clone_size: NA; j_call: TRBJ2-5; cdr3_length: 14; v_call: TRBV9; cdr3_aa: CASNPGSYRETQYF; cdr3_nt: TGTGCCAGCAACCCGGGGTCTTACCGAGAGACCCAGTACTTC
d_call: NA; clone_size: NA; j_call: TRBJ2-3; cdr3_length: 13; v_call: TRBV6-4; cdr3_aa: CASSASGTDTQYF; cdr3_nt: TGTGCCAGCAGTGCTAGCGGCACAGATACGCAGTATTTT
d_call: TRBD1; clone_size: NA; j_call: TRBJ1-2; cdr3_length: 13; v_call: TRBV5-6; cdr3_aa: CASSWTGGYGYTF; cdr3_nt: TGTGCCAGCAGCTGGACAGGGGGCTATGGCTACACCTTC
d_call: NA; clone_size: NA; j_call: TRBJ1-1; cdr3_length: 15; v_call: TRBV6-5; cdr3_aa: CASSYGTRGHTEAFF; cdr3_nt: TGTGCCAGCAGCTATGGGACTAGAGGGCACACTGAAGCTTTCTTT
d_call: TRBD1; clone_size: NA; j_call: TRBJ2-3; cdr3_length: 15; v_call: TRBV30; cdr3_aa: CAWSPGTGESDTQYF; cdr3_nt: TGTGCCTGGAGTCCCGGGACAGGGGAATCAGATACGCAGTATTTT
d_call: TRBD2; clone_size: NA; j_call: TRBJ2-7; cdr3_length: 15; v_call: TRBV27; cdr3_aa: CASRHSGGSSYEQYF; cdr3_nt: TGTGCCAGTCGGCATAGCGGGGGGAGCTCCTACGAGCAGTACTTC
d_call: NA; clone_size: once; j_call: TRBJ2-7; cdr3_length: 13; v_call: TRBV7-2; cdr3_aa: CASSKDFTYEQYF; cdr3_nt: TGTGCCAGCAGCAAAGACTTCACCTACGAGCAGTACTTC
d_call: NA; clone_size: NA; j_call: TRBJ2-5; cdr3_length: 14; v_call: TRBV7-9; cdr3_aa: CASSLAQGGETQYF; cdr3_nt: TGTGCCAGCAGCTTAGCGCAGGGTGGGGAGACCCAGTACTTC
d_call: TRBD2; clone_size: NA; j_call: TRBJ2-1; cdr3_length: 19; v_call: TRBV4-1; cdr3_aa: CASSQRGQGLAGALWEQFF; cdr3_nt: TGCGCCAGCAGCCAAAGAGGGCAGGGACTAGCGGGGGCCCTCTGGGAGCAGTTCTTC
d_call: TRBD2; clone_size: NA; j_call: TRBJ2-3; cdr3_length: 19; v_call: TRBV18; cdr3_aa: CASSPSFPGLAGVADTQYF; cdr3_nt: TGTGCCAGCTCACCATCGTTCCCCGGACTAGCGGGAGTGGCAGATACGCAGTATTTT
d_call: TRBD1; clone_size: few; j_call: TRBJ2-5; cdr3_length: 15; v_call: TRBV5-6; cdr3_aa: CASSTSRDREETQYF; cdr3_nt: TGTGCCAGCAGCACGTCCCGGGACAGGGAAGAGACCCAGTACTTC
d_call: TRBD2; clone_size: NA; j_call: TRBJ2-5; cdr3_length: 17; v_call: TRBV7-8; cdr3_aa: CASSTGLAGPYQETQYF; cdr3_nt: TGTGCCAGCAGCACGGGACTAGCGGGTCCGTACCAAGAGACCCAGTACTTC
d_call: TRBD2; clone_size: NA; j_call: TRBJ2-5; cdr3_length: 16; v_call: TRBV30; cdr3_aa: CAWKVLGSGRVETQYF; cdr3_nt: TGTGCCTGGAAAGTACTCGGTAGCGGGAGGGTCGAGACCCAGTACTTC
d_call: NA; clone_size: NA; j_call: TRBJ2-5; cdr3_length: 16; v_call: TRBV5-6; cdr3_aa: CASTISGGRRGETQYF; cdr3_nt: TGTGCCAGCACCATCTCTGGGGGCCGAAGGGGAGAGACCCAGTACTTC